The clone carrying this T cell receptor (beta chain) was picked up a small number of times. This specimen comes from a study of CD8+ T cells in alopecia areata. Treatment meaning: oral pan-JAK inhibitor, 5-10 mg twice daily. The CDR3 loop spans 14 amino acids. CDR1 and CDR2 from the germline V gene are MGHRA and YSYEKL. V shed 4 bases and J shed 1 base, with 7 bases lying between them. TCR sequencing used cDNA made by reverse transcription of extracted RNA. Sequencing used immunoSEQ multiplex PCR; TCRdb keeps in-frame clones, though not all of them. In the table there are about 270,000 clones, 60% of which are singletons.

Sequenced material: CD4+ T cells sorted from blood, taken at week 52, from a patient treated with tofacitinib. The sequence was collected from a human donor with alopecia areata. This chain connects TRBV4-1 to TRBJ2-2; D ambiguous. The CDR3 DNA reads as TGCGCCAGCAGCCGGACGGAGAACACCGGGGAGCTGTTTTTT. The encoded protein is CASSRTENTGELFF.